Each of the 29 T cell receptor beta chains below was sequenced from the same sample in a study of identical twins. TCRdb recomputed calls from the 5' RACE reads with MiXCR, one row per CDR3 protein. Of 1,800,000 or so distinct CDR3 sequences in the sample, roughly 35% were seen once. The sequenced sample consisted of cord blood. These receptors all stem from a newborn girl in good health.

The V call is TRBV6-6, the J call TRBJ1-2; D may be TRBD1 (5 bases). Trimming left V 0 bases short and J 3 bases short, with 8 bases between. This CDR3 spans 14 amino acids. The germline gives CDR1 MNHNY, CDR2 SVGAGI (reference sequence). As DNA, the CDR3 is TGTGCCAGCAGTTACTCCAGGGTGGACTATGGCTACACCTTC. Its protein is CASSYSRVDYGYTF.

The chain has TRBV5-6 and TRBJ2-5; maybe TRBD1 (5 bases). This CDR3 spans 16 amino acids. Trimming stripped 0 bases from V and 11 bases from J, with 23 bases between. From germline, CDR1 is SGHDT and CDR2 YYEEEE. The DNA of the CDR3 is TGTGCCAGCAGCTTGGCGGTCTACCAGGGTTACAATGAGCAGTACTTC. Amino acids: CASSLAVYQGYNEQYF.

J is TRBJ2-5 and V is TRBV12-5; maybe TRBD2 (6 bases). The V gene's germline CDR1 is LGHNT and CDR2 FRNRAP. Trimming left V 5 bases short and J 4 bases short, with 11 bases between. The CDR3 covers 13 residues. This CDR3 is CASGAGLSETQYF. DNA of the CDR3: TGTGCTAGTGGTGCGGGACTCTCAGAGACCCAGTACTTC.

This clonotype has only a few counts. The V call is TRBV10-3, the J call TRBJ2-1; TRBD1 or TRBD2 may be the D gene (7 bases each). The CDR3 runs to 16 residues. Germline V CDR1 and CDR2: ENHRY, SYGVKD. V was trimmed by 7 bases and J by 6 bases, leaving 22 bases between them. The CDR3 nucleotides read TGTGCCATCACCCGAGCGGGACAGCTAACCCTCAATGAGCAGTTCTTC. Protein product: CAITRAGQLTLNEQFF.

This clonotype was observed many times. The chain carries TRBV12-3 or TRBV12-4 and TRBJ2-7, with D tentatively TRBD1 (6 bases). This CDR3 is 14 amino acids long. Trimming removed 4 bases from V and 2 bases from J, with 12 bases in between. The CDR3 sequence: CASSSGTQTYEQYF. For the CDR3, the DNA is TGTGCCAGCAGTTCCGGGACACAGACCTACGAGCAGTACTTC.

The rearrangement joins TRBV14 to TRBJ2-7; 7 bases map to TRBD1. Trimming cost V 3 bases and J 7 bases; bases outside gene matches: 12. The CDR3 sequence is 15 residues long. Germline CDR1 SGHDN, CDR2 FVKESK. CDR3 sequence (DNA): TGTGCCAGCAGCCAGATGGGGACAGTCTACAATGAGCAGTACTTC. Its translation is CASSQMGTVYNEQYF.

V usage is TRBV7-2 and J usage is TRBJ2-1, with 7 positions matching TRBD2. The CDR3 length is 16 residues. V shed 1 base, J shed 4 bases, and the junction held 7 bases outside the gene matches. Germline CDR1 and CDR2: SGHTA and FQGNSA. The CDR3 sequence is CASSLGSRGGYNEQFF. The DNA for the CDR3 is TGTGCCAGCAGCTTAGGCTCACGCGGGGGATACAATGAGCAGTTCTTC. The whole variable domain, remainder taken from reference TRBV7-2 and TRBJ2-1, is GAGVSQSPSNKVTEKGKDVELRCDPISGHTALYWYRQSLGQGLEFLIYFQGNSAPDKSGLPSDRFSAERTGGSVSTLTIQRTQQEDSAVYLCASSLGSRGGYNEQFFGPGTRLTVL.

The gene calls are TRBV20-1 and TRBJ2-3; 16 positions match TRBD2. J gave up 4 bases and V 4 bases, and 17 bases lay outside the gene matches. Germline CDR1 and CDR2: DFQATT and SNEGSKA (reference sequence). CDR3 size: 20 residues. CDR3 nucleotides: TGCAGTGCTAACGGCCGGGCCCCGGGACTAGCGGGGGGGCTCTCAGATACGCAGTATTTT. Protein sequence: CSANGRAPGLAGGLSDTQYF.

The V gene is TRBV6-5, the J gene TRBJ2-6; the D is unclear. CDR1 and CDR2 (germline): MNHEY, SVGAGI. The CDR3 spans 15 residues. Trimming left V 7 bases short and J 0 bases short, with 10 bases between. Here the CDR3 reads CASTKGSSGANVLTF. The CDR3 region has the DNA TGTGCCAGCACCAAAGGAAGCTCTGGGGCCAACGTCCTGACTTTC.

This clonotype came up many times. The rearrangement uses TRBV6-6 and TRBJ1-2; D is unclear. V shed 2 bases and J shed 0 bases, with 4 bases lying between them. The CDR3 length is 13 residues. Looked up from germline, CDR1 is MNHNY and CDR2 is SVGAGI (reference sequence). CDR3 loop: CASSYDTNYGYTF. The CDR3 nucleotides read TGTGCCAGCAGTTACGACACTAACTATGGCTACACCTTC.

V and J are TRBV11-3 and TRBJ2-1; 8 positions agree with TRBD1. The tail of the sequence fits TRBJ2-7 better, so the J call may be wrong. Per the germline V gene, CDR1 is SGHNT and CDR2 is YENEEA. The CDR3 sequence is 16 residues long. This CDR3 is CASSLGTGRSYNEQYF. CDR3 coding DNA: TGTGCCAGCAGCTTAGGGACAGGGCGCTCCTACAATGAGCAGTACTTC.

The rearrangement uses TRBV11-2 and TRBJ2-7; D is uncertain. V was trimmed by 5 bases and J by 3 bases, leaving 8 bases between them. This CDR3 is built from 12 residues. CDR1 is SGHAT and CDR2 is FQNNGV in the germline V gene. The CDR3 sequence is CASSTLLYEQYF. CDR3 sequence (DNA): TGTGCCAGCAGCACCTTGCTCTACGAGCAGTACTTC.

The table lists this clonotype with a few counts. The V gene is TRBV28, the J gene TRBJ2-3, with TRBD2 identical over 14 bases. Germline CDR1 and CDR2: MDHEN and SYDVKM. Trimming at V came to 7 bases and at J to 2 bases, leaving 17 bases not matched to a gene. The CDR3 runs 20 residues. The CDR3 loop is CASTNLQGTSGGIFTDTQYF. CDR3 coding DNA: TGTGCCAGCACAAATCTTCAAGGGACTAGCGGGGGTATTTTCACAGATACGCAGTATTTT.

This chain joins TRBV19 and TRBJ1-1; D perhaps matches TRBD1 (5 bases). The germline gives CDR1 LNHDA, CDR2 SQIVND (reference sequence). V was pared by 4 bases and J by 1 base, with 13 bases between. The CDR3 has 15 residues. This CDR3 is CASSTLGAPNTEAFF. CDR3 nucleotides: TGTGCCAGTAGTACTCTAGGGGCCCCGAACACTGAAGCTTTCTTT. The full variable domain, rest sourced from reference TRBV19 and TRBJ1-1, is DGGITQSPKYLFRKEGQNVTLSCEQNLNHDAMYWYRQDPGQGLRLIYYSQIVNDFQKGDIAEGYSVSREKKESFPLTVTSAQKNPTAFYLCASSTLGAPNTEAFFGQGTRLTVV.

This chain connects TRBV24-1 to TRBJ2-5, with 9 bases lining up with TRBD1. V lost 5 bases to trimming and J lost 1 base; unmatched junction nucleotides: 4. From germline, CDR1 is KGHDR and CDR2 SFDVKD. The CDR3 loop spans 15 amino acids. CDR3 nucleotides: TGTGCCACCAGTGGGACAGGGGCCCTCCAAGAGACCCAGTACTTC. It encodes CATSGTGALQETQYF.

This clonotype was counted only a few times. The CDR3 DNA is TGTGCCAGCAGCCCTTTCGACTGGAACACTGAAGCTTTCTTT. Translation gives CASSPFDWNTEAFF. V gene TRBV7-2 combines with J gene TRBJ1-1; D uncertain. This CDR3 has 14 amino acids. Trimming pared 5 bases from V and 1 base from J, leaving 11 bases between. CDR1 and CDR2 (germline): SGHTA, FQGNSA. Full variable domain (outside the CDR3, taken from reference TRBV7-2 and TRBJ1-1): GAGVSQSPSNKVTEKGKDVELRCDPISGHTALYWYRQSLGQGLEFLIYFQGNSAPDKSGLPSDRFSAERTGGSVSTLTIQRTQQEDSAVYLCASSPFDWNTEAFFGQGTRLTVV.

The sample holds many counts of this clonotype. The chain links TRBV28 to TRBJ2-7, with D uncertain. Germline CDR1 MDHEN, CDR2 SYDVKM. The CDR3 consists of 11 residues. Trimming cost V 5 bases and J 5 bases, with 7 bases left between them. DNA for the CDR3: TGTGCCAGCAGTCCCTACCACGAGCAGTACTTC. Translation gives CASSPYHEQYF.

This clonotype was found a few times. The rearrangement links TRBV20-1 to TRBJ1-5; D not certain. Trimming removed 0 bases at V and 9 bases at J, with 12 bases between. Germline-derived CDR1 and CDR2 are DFQATT and SNEGSKA (reference sequence). The CDR3 extends over 13 amino acids. In nucleotides, the CDR3 is TGCAGTGCTAGAGATGTGGCCGTTGGGCCCCAGCATTTT. Translating it yields CSARDVAVGPQHF.

The sample holds many counts of this clonotype. The chain employs TRBV28 and TRBJ2-3; TRBD1 aligns across 10 bases. The CDR3 consists of 13 residues. Germline lookup yields CDR1 MDHEN and CDR2 SYDVKM. V shed 7 bases and J 4 bases; nucleotides not matched to a gene: 2. This chain's CDR3 is CASTGTGADTQYF. DNA of the CDR3: TGTGCCAGCACCGGGACAGGGGCAGATACGCAGTATTTT.

This clonotype was seen more than once but under ten times. This sequence joins TRBV29-1 and TRBJ2-7; 9 nucleotides agree with TRBD2. There are 16 residues in the CDR3. V lost 7 bases and J lost 2; bases outside the gene matches: 15. The germline CDR1 and CDR2 sequences are SQVTM and ANQGSEA. The CDR3 DNA is TGCAGCGCCAGAACAGGGATGAGGACTAGCGCCTACGAGCAGTACTTC. It encodes CSARTGMRTSAYEQYF.

The genes are TRBV4-2 and TRBJ2-3; D possibly corresponds to TRBD1 (7 bases). The germline CDR1 and CDR2 sequences are LGHNA and YNFKEQ. The V end was cut by 4 bases, the J end by 1 base, with 15 bases between. The length of the CDR3 is 16 residues. The CDR3: CASSRRDREGTDTQYF. CDR3 bases: TGTGCCAGCAGCCGACGAGACAGGGAGGGCACAGATACGCAGTATTTT.

The chain joins TRBV20-1 to TRBJ2-5, with no clear D. V lost 3 bases and J lost 2, with 13 bases in between. Germline V gene sequence: CDR1 DFQATT, CDR2 SNEGSKA (reference sequence). The CDR3 sequence is 14 residues long. Here the CDR3 reads CSASLGPRQETQYF. CDR3 in DNA: TGCAGTGCTAGCCTCGGACCCCGTCAAGAGACCCAGTACTTC.

This clonotype was observed a few times. The chain carries TRBV7-9 and TRBJ2-7; 7 nucleotides match TRBD1. This CDR3 region has 12 residues. The germline CDR1 and CDR2 sequences are SEHNR and FQNEAQ (reference sequence). J gave up 2 bases and V 8 bases, and 3 bases lay outside the gene matches. DNA of the CDR3: TGTGCCAGCCAGACAGGGACCTACGAGCAGTACTTC. It encodes CASQTGTYEQYF.

This clonotype has more than one count but fewer than ten. This chain links TRBV6-1 with TRBJ2-1; D unclear. The V end lost 5 bases, the J end lost 4 bases, and 12 bases lay between the germline ends. The CDR3 is made up of 14 amino acids. Per germline, CDR1 MNHNS and CDR2 SASEGT. The CDR3: CASSRYGRYNEQFF. The CDR3 nucleotides read TGTGCCAGCAGTCGCTATGGGCGTTACAATGAGCAGTTCTTC.

V and J are TRBV6-1 and TRBJ1-5; TRBD1 agrees at 9 bases. The germline CDR1 and CDR2 sequences are MNHNS and SASEGT. The CDR3 spans 15 residues. J gave up 7 bases and V 5 bases, and 9 bases lay outside the gene matches. CDR3 DNA: TGTGCCAGCAGTACCCGGGACAGGGTAGGACAGCCCCAGCATTTT. Its protein is CASSTRDRVGQPQHF.

This sequence joins TRBV7-2 and TRBJ2-6; TRBD1 might be the D (5 bases). Germline V lookup: CDR1 SGHTA, CDR2 FQGNSA. Trimming removed 1 base from V and 3 bases from J, with 10 bases in between. This CDR3 is built from 16 residues. The CDR3 is CASSLVQGIGANVLTF. The CDR3 nucleotides read TGTGCCAGCAGCTTAGTTCAGGGTATTGGGGCCAACGTCCTGACTTTC.

Notes on this clonotype: At one end the junction does not follow the germline gene, possibly because of a read error. The chain uses TRBV27 and TRBJ2-4; 8 bases align to TRBD1. The CDR3 consists of 16 residues. Germline V gene lookup returns CDR1 MNHEY and CDR2 SMNVEV (reference sequence). The CDR3 loop reads CASSGQGPLAKSIQYF. CDR3 nucleotide sequence: TGTGCCAGCAGTGGACAGGGCCCCCTAGCCAAAAGCATTCAGTACTTC.

This clonotype turned up a few times. The V gene is TRBV20-1, the J gene TRBJ2-1; D is perhaps TRBD2 (5 bases). From germline, CDR1 is DFQATT and CDR2 SNEGSKA (reference sequence). This CDR3 contains 14 residues. Trimming stripped 5 bases from V and 7 bases from J, with 18 bases between. The CDR3 region is CSASPGSHPNEQFF. For the CDR3, the DNA is TGCAGTGCTTCACCGGGATCCCACCCGAATGAGCAGTTCTTC.

The chain recombines TRBV5-1 with TRBJ2-3; a weak D match, TRBD2 (5 bases). V was cut by 3 bases and J by 6 bases, with 14 bases left in between. Per germline, CDR1 SGHRS and CDR2 YFSETQ. The CDR3 totals 14 residues. The CDR3 DNA reads TGCGCCAGCAGCTCCGTAGCGAGGTCGGATACGCAGTATTTT. Residues: CASSSVARSDTQYF.